Listed below are T cell receptor beta chains from one sample, sequenced in a study of early T cells in non-severe SARS-CoV-2 infection. TCRdb reprocessed the 5' RACE reads with MiXCR, giving one entry per CDR3 protein. The data hold tens of thousands of distinct CDR3 sequences, with roughly 9% observed a single time. The input for sequencing was whole blood, taken at baseline. These receptors originate from an adult who was a healthcare worker with PCR-confirmed SARS-CoV-2 infection or an uninfected control (not recorded which). Both conserved end residues are part of each CDR3. Clone size is not always given. Where it is, it says once, few, many or a class for expanded clones.

CDR3 protein | V gene | clone size | J gene
CASGYNNSPLHF | TRBV7-9 | many | TRBJ1-6
CASSLSSGSGNEQFF | TRBV7-2 | many | TRBJ2-1
CATKTSGRLETQYF | TRBV5-1 | many | TRBJ2-5
CASSLASGSNSPLHF | TRBV7-6 | NA | TRBJ1-6
CASSITGGIQETQYF | TRBV7-9 | few | TRBJ2-5
CASGPGGETQYF | TRBV7-9 | NA | TRBJ2-5
CASSQDRRGENQETQYF | TRBV4-2 | many | TRBJ2-5
CASSLGLTKYNEQFF | TRBV7-6 | few | TRBJ2-1
CSASIDPASSYEQYF | TRBV20-1 | many | TRBJ2-7
CASSQLDRQNTEAFF | TRBV3-1 | NA | TRBJ1-1
CASSLVPRANGNTIYF | TRBV7-6 | many | TRBJ1-3
CAIRDSERVSTDTQYF | TRBV10-3 | NA | TRBJ2-3
CASSSASGSYEQYF | TRBV27 | many | TRBJ2-7
CASSLTVTDTQYF | TRBV5-1 | NA | TRBJ2-3
CASSVGPNQETQYF | TRBV5-1 | few | TRBJ2-5
CSASSLAGGAGELFF | TRBV20-1 | few | TRBJ2-2
CASSIGASGSRGGNEQFF | TRBV11-2 | NA | TRBJ2-1
CASSPRPANEKLFF | TRBV9 | many | TRBJ1-4
CAISFDSSTDTQYF | TRBV10-3 | many | TRBJ2-3
CASSSWASGKRPSYEQYF | TRBV7-8 | many | TRBJ2-7
CASSFMRADTEAFF | TRBV7-9 | NA | TRBJ1-1
CASSGQGGEEQYF | TRBV6-6 | few | TRBJ2-7
CASSLRGFETQYF | TRBV12-3/TRBV12-4 | few | TRBJ2-5
CASSLSGTDTDTQYF | TRBV11-1 | NA | TRBJ2-3
CASSQPSEYQETQYF | TRBV19 | NA | TRBJ2-5
CASSPGQINQPQHF | TRBV27 | medium-sized | TRBJ1-5
CSAFFSHGYTF | TRBV20-1 | NA | TRBJ1-2
CASSQGSGLAGAGEQFF | TRBV4-1 | few | TRBJ2-1
CASSWEYRRMNTEAFF | TRBV6-5 | few | TRBJ1-1
CASSSWDRGPSYEQYF | TRBV7-9 | few | TRBJ2-7
CASSLALPGVSTDTQYF | TRBV7-6 | few | TRBJ2-3
CASSIAGGPHNEQFF | TRBV19 | few | TRBJ2-1
CASSIDRGPEAFF | TRBV7-9 | many | TRBJ1-1
CASSPRSTSGKELFF | TRBV6-6 | NA | TRBJ2-2
CASSQGSSNQPQHF | TRBV9 | few | TRBJ1-5
CAWRPPYTDTQYF | TRBV30 | many | TRBJ2-3
CASSLRTGADTQYF | TRBV19 | few | TRBJ2-3
CASSGLAGNIHEQFF | TRBV6-4 | few | TRBJ2-1
CASSDRGRGASTDTQYF | TRBV19 | many | TRBJ2-3
CASSFTGELFF | TRBV10-2 | many | TRBJ2-2
CASSQGWISGGVTDTQYF | TRBV3-1 | NA | TRBJ2-3
CASTPKWGRLANEQFF | TRBV6-6 | few | TRBJ2-1
CASSYTGAEAFF | TRBV12-3/TRBV12-4 | few | TRBJ1-1
CASGTPSRGRTNTGELFF | TRBV10-2 | few | TRBJ2-2
CASSFFSGHSYNEQFF | TRBV5-1 | few | TRBJ2-1
CASSSPWTSGTRHEQFF | TRBV12-3/TRBV12-4 | few | TRBJ2-1
CASTPGASGYYQETQYF | TRBV12-3/TRBV12-4 | many | TRBJ2-5
CAISARGGSSGNTIYF | TRBV10-3 | many | TRBJ1-3
CSIHRGLPTDTQYF | TRBV29-1 | few | TRBJ2-3
CAIGREPFSGGNEQFF | TRBV10-3 | NA | TRBJ2-1
CASSHRTETPYEQYF | TRBV4-1 | few | TRBJ2-7
CASSVIGGSYEQYF | TRBV11-1 | few | TRBJ2-7
CASSWGLAGVSDTQYF | TRBV27 | NA | TRBJ2-3
CASSQAGVSYEQYF | TRBV4-2 | NA | TRBJ2-7
CASSLGTEVNEQYF | TRBV19 | many | TRBJ2-7
CASSIQRAPGTGTYNEQFF | TRBV19 | NA | TRBJ2-1
CASSASPGASVQETQYF | TRBV7-9 | NA | TRBJ2-5